The 20 T cell receptor beta chains in this list originate from one sample, sequenced in a study of T cells in Graves' hyperthyroidism and ophthalmopathy. RNA transcripts gave rise to amplified TCR beta CDR3 regions. An initial round of RT-PCR targeting the TCR CDR3 relied on the HTBI primer set. TCRdb reprocessed the multiplex PCR reads via MiXCR and lists one record per CDR3 protein. The repertoire consists of around 300,000 distinct CDR3 sequences, with roughly 15% occurring once and the leading ten covering around 30%. The source material was blood. The source of these receptors is a woman aged 50 to 60 with Graves' hyperthyroidism that later progressed to Graves' ophthalmopathy.

This clonotype was detected ten times or more. The chain combines TRBV28 with TRBJ1-2; maybe TRBD1 (6 bases). Germline values: CDR1 MDHEN, CDR2 SYDVKM. The CDR3 contains 15 residues. With 4 bases removed from V and 4 bases from J, the gap between germline ends came to 16 bases. Here the CDR3 DNA reads TGTGCCAGCAGTTCCCCATATACAGGGACCTATGGCTACACCTTC. It specifies CASSSPYTGTYGYTF.

This clonotype was recorded many times. The chain couples TRBV9 to TRBJ2-7; D remains unclear. Per the germline V gene, CDR1 is SGDLS and CDR2 is YYNGEE. Trimming stripped 4 bases from V and 4 bases from J, with 9 bases between. The CDR3 loop spans 12 amino acids. DNA for the CDR3: TGTGCCAGCAGCCCCCATGGGTACGAGCAGTACTTC. It is translated as CASSPHGYEQYF.

This clonotype has just a few counts. The J gene is TRBJ2-7, the V gene TRBV4-1; 11 nucleotides agree with TRBD1. The CDR3 totals 15 residues. Per the germline V gene, CDR1 is MGHRA and CDR2 is YSYEKL. Germline trimming cut 4 bases from V and 2 bases from J; bases unmatched to any gene: 4. The CDR3 protein is CASSPGGQGAYEQYF. As DNA, the CDR3 is TGCGCCAGCAGCCCGGGGGGACAGGGGGCCTACGAGCAGTACTTC.

The sample holds many counts of this clonotype. The chain couples TRBV20-1 to TRBJ2-5; no firm D call. The CDR3 has 12 amino acids. Germline CDR1 DFQATT, CDR2 SNEGSKA (reference sequence). V was pared by 0 bases and J by 5 bases, with 7 bases between. The CDR3 loop reads CSARDLIETQYF. CDR3 coding DNA: TGCAGTGCTAGAGATTTAATTGAGACCCAGTACTTC.

This clonotype was counted at least ten times. This rearrangement joins TRBV6-1 to TRBJ1-1; D is undetermined. In germline, CDR1 is MNHNS, CDR2 SASEGT. The V end lost 7 bases, the J end lost 5 bases, and 14 bases lay between the germline ends. The CDR3 sequence is 13 residues long. CDR3 nucleotide sequence: TGTGCCAGCATCTTTCCTACCGGGACTGAAGCTTTCTTT. Amino acids: CASIFPTGTEAFF.

This clonotype was counted ten times or more. Written as DNA, the CDR3 is TGTGCCAGCAGTGGGGCAGGCTCCTACAATGAGCAGTTCTTC. Protein: CASSGAGSYNEQFF. V usage is TRBV6-1 and J usage is TRBJ2-1; D ambiguous. Germline V gene lookup returns CDR1 MNHNS and CDR2 SASEGT. The V gene lost 4 bases and the J gene lost 0 bases, with 7 bases spanning the gap. CDR3 size: 14 residues.

This clonotype was counted at least ten times. The V and J genes are TRBV28 and TRBJ1-2, with D unclear. This CDR3 has 13 amino acids. The germline gives CDR1 MDHEN, CDR2 SYDVKM. V lost 4 bases to trimming and J lost 8 bases, with 14 bases between them. The CDR3 reads CASSSPFGEGYTF. DNA for the CDR3: TGTGCCAGCAGTTCCCCGTTCGGTGAAGGCTACACCTTC.

Comments on this clonotype: A much larger clone lies a single base off, so this may be a read error. The V call is TRBV5-1, the J call TRBJ2-1; a possible D gene is TRBD1 (6 bases). Looked up from germline, CDR1 is SGHRS and CDR2 is YFSETQ. V was shortened by 3 bases and J by 10 bases, with 17 bases between the two germline ends. The CDR3 totals 14 residues. The CDR3: CASSSGQRPYEQFF. The CDR3 nucleotides are TGCGCCAGCAGCTCCGGACAGAGACCCTACGAGCAGTTCTTC.

This clonotype occurred many times. The chain employs TRBV7-3 and TRBJ2-5; 10 bases agree with TRBD2. This CDR3 is built from 15 residues. Germline assignment: CDR1 SGHTA and CDR2 FQGTGA. Unmatched junction bases numbered 6, after V lost 4 bases and J lost 4 bases. CDR3 coding DNA: TGTGCCAGCAGCTCACGACTAGCGGGTATAGAGACCCAGTACTTC. It encodes CASSSRLAGIETQYF.

In its sample, this clonotype was seen a few times. It may be a read error: a sequence one base away is much more abundant. The J gene is TRBJ2-7, the V gene TRBV12-3 or TRBV12-4; 9 bases match TRBD1. The CDR3 is made up of 16 amino acids. J lost 1 base, V lost 11 bases, and 15 bases had no gene match. CDR3 coding DNA: TGTGCCGGCACCCAGTTGGGACAGGGAGTTTCCTACGAGCAGTACTTC. It codes for CAGTQLGQGVSYEQYF.

This clonotype was found many times. This chain joins TRBV9 and TRBJ2-1, with no clear D. Trimming shortened V by 0 bases and J by 2 bases, and 6 bases separated the two germline ends. The CDR3 length is 14 residues. CDR1 SGDLS and CDR2 YYNGEE come from the germline V gene. DNA of the CDR3: TGTGCCAGCAGCGTAGGCTCGACCTACAATGAGCAGTTCTTC. Its protein product is CASSVGSTYNEQFF.

This clonotype was observed many times. This chain joins TRBV28 and TRBJ2-3; 9 nucleotides line up with TRBD1. Germline loops: CDR1 MDHEN, CDR2 SYDVKM. The CDR3 has 15 residues. V lost 6 bases and J lost 5; bases outside the gene matches: 9. CDR3 protein: CASRLVGQGLDTQYF. CDR3 nucleotide sequence: TGTGCCAGCAGACTTGTAGGACAGGGGTTAGATACGCAGTATTTT. Full variable domain (outside the CDR3, taken from reference TRBV28 and TRBJ2-3): DVKVTQSSRYLVKRTGEKVFLECVQDMDHENMFWYRQDPGLGLRLIYFSYDVKMKEKGDIPEGYSVSREKKERFSLILESASTNQTSMYLCASRLVGQGLDTQYFGPGTRLTVL.

As to this clonotype: This may stem from a read error, because a much larger clone lies one nucleotide away. CDR3 in amino acids: CSVAQETRYF. In DNA form, the CDR3 reads TGCAGCGTTGCCCAAGAGACCCGGTACTTC. The chain uses TRBV29-1 and TRBJ2-5; D unresolved. Germline V lookup: CDR1 SQVTM, CDR2 ANQGSEA. The CDR3 loop spans 10 amino acids.

This clonotype was detected many times. V usage is TRBV7-9 and J usage is TRBJ1-5, with 9 bases identical to TRBD1. Losses at the gene ends were 1 base for V and 1 base for J; bases not matched to a gene: 14. CDR1 SEHNR and CDR2 FQNEAQ come from the germline V gene (reference sequence). The CDR3 contains 20 residues. The CDR3 loop is CASSLGAGTGMIRSNQPQHF. CDR3 coding DNA: TGTGCCAGCAGCTTAGGGGCCGGGACAGGGATGATTCGGAGCAATCAGCCCCAGCATTTT. The full variable domain, its missing parts supplied by reference TRBV7-9 and TRBJ1-5, is DTGVSQNPRHKITKRGQNVTFRCDPISEHNRLYWYRQTLGQGPEFLTYFQNEAQLEKSRLLSDRFSAERPKGSFSTLEIQRTEQGDSAMYLCASSLGAGTGMIRSNQPQHFGDGTRLSIL.

This clonotype was counted between two and nine times. This chain uses TRBV5-1 with TRBJ2-7, with 8 bases lining up with TRBD2. Per the germline V gene, CDR1 is SGHRS and CDR2 is YFSETQ. V lost 2 bases and J lost 3; bases outside the gene matches: 7. The CDR3 runs to 15 residues. CDR3 residues: CASSFLAGNNYEQYF. For the CDR3, the DNA is TGCGCCAGCAGCTTCCTAGCGGGCAACAACTACGAGCAGTACTTC.

The sample holds many counts of this clonotype. The chain recombines TRBV28 with TRBJ1-5, with D possibly TRBD1 on 6 matching bases. CDR1 is MDHEN and CDR2 is SYDVKM in the germline V gene. The ends were cut back, 5 bases at V and 4 bases at J, with 12 bases in the middle. This CDR3 has 14 amino acids. CDR3 coding DNA: TGTGCCAGCAGTGTCAGGGGAGGAAATCAGCCCCAGCATTTT. Translating gives CASSVRGGNQPQHF.

The table lists this clonotype with many counts. This chain joins TRBV28 and TRBJ1-2, with 8 bases matching TRBD1. The CDR3 is made up of 13 amino acids. Germline values: CDR1 MDHEN, CDR2 SYDVKM. The junction had 9 bases not matched to a gene; V was cut back by 7 bases and J by 8 bases. The CDR3 loop is CASTPQGAHGYTF. CDR3 bases: TGTGCCAGCACCCCCCAGGGGGCGCACGGCTACACCTTC.

This sequence joins TRBV11-2 and TRBJ1-1, with 7 bases matching TRBD1. V was pared by 3 bases and J by 7 bases, with 8 bases of the junction left unmatched. The CDR3 extends over 14 amino acids. Germline V lookup: CDR1 SGHAT, CDR2 FQNNGV. The CDR3 region is CASSFWQGEGEAFF. CDR3 nucleotides: TGTGCCAGCAGCTTTTGGCAGGGGGAGGGTGAAGCTTTCTTT.

This clonotype has ten or more counts. The chain links TRBV27 to TRBJ2-1; a possible D gene is TRBD2 (5 bases). CDR3 size: 11 residues. V was pared by 5 bases and J by 14 bases, with 13 bases between. Germline CDR1 and CDR2: MNHEY and SMNVEV (reference sequence). CDR3 in amino acids: CASSPSPREFF. CDR3 nucleotide sequence: TGTGCCAGCAGTCCCAGTCCGCGGGAGTTCTTC.

This clonotype showed up many times. The chain uses TRBV2 and TRBJ2-5; TRBD1 matches 8 bases. The CDR3 is 15 amino acids. Germline-derived CDR1 and CDR2 are SNHLY and FYNNEI. V dropped 10 bases and J dropped 1; count of bases not matched to a gene: 11. The CDR3 loop reads CATTRGQGGQETQYF. In DNA form, the CDR3 reads TGTGCCACCACACGAGGACAGGGCGGCCAAGAGACCCAGTACTTC.